This T cell receptor (beta chain) was observed in a study of blood T cell repertoires in COVID-19. Study as a whole: Acute and convalescent COVID-19 samples came from the United States, Italy and Spain. PBMCs, B-cell-depleted T cells, or T cells were the source of the cDNA or gDNA that made up the material.

This clone was counted a few times. Germline CDR1 SEHNR, CDR2 FQNEAQ (reference sequence). The CDR3 covers 13 residues. V was trimmed by 11 bases and J by 2 bases, leaving 12 bases between them. Original processing notes: Cell counts per sample came from amplifying reference gene primers. Repertoires were generated with immunoSEQ multiplex PCR, while TCRdb's copy carries only in-frame clones and drops some. That table gives V, J and clone size, and the DNA gave D and trimming. Among about 85,000 clones listed, 65% to 80% were seen once. Specimen: peripheral blood. This rearrangement joins TRBV7-9 to TRBJ2-2, with TRBD1 as a possible D gene (5 bases). The clonotype comes from a man between 65 and 80 years old with acute or convalescent COVID-19. The CDR3 protein is CAGSQGNTGELFF. The CDR3 bases are TGTGCCGGATCCCAGGGAAACACCGGGGAGCTGTTTTTT. Full variable domain (outside the CDR3, taken from reference TRBV7-9 and TRBJ2-2): DTGVSQNPRHKITKRGQNVTFRCDPISEHNRLYWYRQTLGQGPEFLTYFQNEAQLEKSRLLSDRFSAERPKGSFSTLEIQRTEQGDSAMYLCAGSQGNTGELFFGEGSRLTVL.